This is a list of T cell receptor beta chains from one sample in a study of cytomegalovirus exposure and HLA in healthy donors. The assay was immunoSEQ multiplex PCR, and TCRdb's table has in-frame clones only and misses some. The sample holds 200,000 or so clones, 84% seen once. Sequenced sample: PBMCs. These receptors originate from a boy between 10 and 17 years old in good health and CMV-seronegative. The CDR3 runs from the conserved cysteine through the conserved F or W. The D gene is left open where the match is weak. Clone sizes are given selectively: once, few, many, or a class where the clone is expanded.

V gene,J gene,D gene,clone size,CDR3 DNA,CDR3 protein
TRBV27,TRBJ1-5,TRBD1,.,TGTGCCAGCAGCCACGGGGCTGGACAGGGCAATCAGCCCCAGCATTTT,CASSHGAGQGNQPQHF
TRBV6-6,TRBJ1-6,.,.,TGTGCCAGCATCGGCTCCTATAATTCACCCCTCCACTTT,CASIGSYNSPLHF
TRBV4-1,TRBJ2-3,.,.,TGCGCCAGCAGCCAAACATTAGCGATAGATACGCAGTATTTT,CASSQTLAIDTQYF
TRBV15,TRBJ1-2,.,.,TGTGCCACCAGCAGGGGCAGGGCCTATGGCTACACCTTC,CATSRGRAYGYTF
TRBV29-1,TRBJ2-3,TRBD1,.,TGCAGCGTAGGACAGGGGCCTAGCACAGATACGCAGTATTTT,CSVGQGPSTDTQYF
TRBV6-1,TRBJ2-1,.,.,TGTGCCAGCGAGCCGAGGGACACGAACGATGAGCAGTTCTTC,CASEPRDTNDEQFF
TRBV7-2,TRBJ1-5,TRBD1,.,TGTGCCAGCAGCCGCGCCGAGGGGGCCAATCAGCCCCAGCATTTT,CASSRAEGANQPQHF
TRBV30,TRBJ1-2,.,.,TGTGCCTGGTGGGGCGGGGGGCAGGGTGGCTACACCTTC,CAWWGGGQGGYTF
TRBV7-2,TRBJ2-7,.,.,TGTGCCAGCAGCTTAACGAGACTAGAAACCTTCTACGAGCAGTACTTC,CASSLTRLETFYEQYF
TRBV5-8,TRBJ2-7,.,.,TGTGCCAGCAGCTTGGGGGGGGATAACTACGAGCAGTACTTC,CASSLGGDNYEQYF
TRBV30,TRBJ1-3,.,.,TGTGCCTGGAGTTCCTTAGTCGGGGAGTGGGGAAACACCATATATTTT,CAWSSLVGEWGNTIYF
TRBV7-2,TRBJ1-2,.,.,TGTGCCAGCACCCAGGGGCCCTATGGCTACACCTTC,CASTQGPYGYTF
TRBV19,TRBJ2-7,TRBD2,.,TGTGCCAGTAGTTCACAAGCGGGAGGAAACTACGAGCAGTACTTC,CASSSQAGGNYEQYF
TRBV5-5,TRBJ2-2,TRBD2,few,TGTGCCAGCAGCGCCCCTAAGGGAGGGGTGGAGCTGTTTTTT,CASSAPKGGVELFF
TRBV5-1,TRBJ1-1,TRBD1,few,TGCGCCAGCAGCAAACAGGACAGGGGGCTTACTGAAGCTTTCTTT,CASSKQDRGLTEAFF
TRBV27,TRBJ2-7,TRBD2,.,TGTGCCAGCAGTATTGGGACTAGCGTCGACGAGCAGTACTTC,CASSIGTSVDEQYF
TRBV2,TRBJ2-3,.,.,TGTGCCAGCAGTGAATCAAGAGGGACAGATACGCAGTATTTT,CASSESRGTDTQYF
TRBV7-3,TRBJ2-3,.,.,TGTGCCAGCAGCTTAACGGGCTCTAGCACAGATACGCAGTATTTT,CASSLTGSSTDTQYF
TRBV30,TRBJ2-3,TRBD1,.,TGTGCCTGGAGGGGACAGGGGGTTTTCACAGATACGCAGTATTTT,CAWRGQGVFTDTQYF
TRBV4-3,TRBJ1-3,.,once,TGCGCCAGCAGCCAGGGGAGAGGCCAAGATTCTGGAAACACCATATATTTT,CASSQGRGQDSGNTIYF
TRBV10-3,TRBJ2-7,.,.,TGTGCCATCAGTGAAAGACAGTTCAGCTACGAGCAGTACTTC,CAISERQFSYEQYF
TRBV19,TRBJ2-7,TRBD2,.,TGTGCCAGTAGTATAAGGCTAGCGGGGGCCTACGAGCAGTACTTC,CASSIRLAGAYEQYF
TRBV11-3,TRBJ2-2,.,.,TGTGCCAGCAGCTTAGTTCACGGCGGGTATACCGGGGAGCTGTTTTTT,CASSLVHGGYTGELFF
TRBV6-1,TRBJ1-1,TRBD1,.,TGTGCCAGCAGTCTGGACAGGGGCACTGAAGCTTTCTTT,CASSLDRGTEAFF
TRBV6-6,TRBJ1-1,.,.,TGTGCCAGCAGCCCAACCCTCGGGGGCACTGAAGCTTTCTTT,CASSPTLGGTEAFF
TRBV10-3,TRBJ2-5,.,once,TGTGCCATCAGTGATATCAGAGAGACCCAGTACTTC,CAISDIRETQYF
TRBV19,TRBJ2-1,TRBD2,.,TGTGCCAGTAGTATAGGGCTAGCGGGGGGGCTAGTTGAGCAGTTCTTC,CASSIGLAGGLVEQFF
TRBV7-2,TRBJ1-2,.,.,TGTGCCAGCAGCTTACTTTCTGAAGGGGGTTATGGCTACACCTTC,CASSLLSEGGYGYTF
TRBV4-3,TRBJ2-3,.,.,TGCGCCAGCAGCCAAGATGGTGGCGGGGCTAGCACAGATACGCAGTATTTT,CASSQDGGGASTDTQYF
TRBV30,TRBJ1-2,.,.,TGTGCCTGGAGTGTACAATCCGGTCCCGGGGGCTATGGCTACACCTTC,CAWSVQSGPGGYGYTF
TRBV13,TRBJ2-7,.,.,TGTGCCAGCAGCTCCACGGACGGGATCTACGAGCAGTACTTC,CASSSTDGIYEQYF
TRBV27,TRBJ2-7,TRBD1,.,TGTGCCAGCAGTCACGGGGGACAGGGTTACGAGCAGTACTTC,CASSHGGQGYEQYF
TRBV15,TRBJ1-6,TRBD1,.,TGTGCCACCCGAACGGGACAGGGGGTTTCACCCCTCCACTTT,CATRTGQGVSPLHF
TRBV7-2,TRBJ2-7,TRBD1,.,TGTGCCAGCAGCCACCTAGGACAGGGACGCGAGCAGTACTTC,CASSHLGQGREQYF
TRBV30,TRBJ1-3,.,.,TGTGCCTCCACGGGGGGGTCAAGCTCTGGAAACACCATATATTTT,CASTGGSSSGNTIYF
TRBV6-5,TRBJ2-7,TRBD2,.,TGTGCCAGCAGATTAAGCGGGAGCTACGAGCAGTACTTC,CASRLSGSYEQYF
TRBV30,TRBJ1-1,.,.,TGTGCCTGGAGTGTGGGGGGAGGCGAAGCTTTCTTT,CAWSVGGGEAFF
TRBV19,TRBJ2-1,TRBD1,.,TGTGCCAGTAGTATAGCCTCCGGGACAGGGGTCTACAATGAGCAGTTCTTC,CASSIASGTGVYNEQFF
TRBV5-1,TRBJ2-3,TRBD2,few,TGCGCCAGCAGCCCCGGGGGGTTGGGGGATACGCAGTATTTT,CASSPGGLGDTQYF
TRBV15,TRBJ2-7,.,once,TGTGCCACCAGCACTAAACGAACCTCCTACGAGCAGTACTTC,CATSTKRTSYEQYF
TRBV9,TRBJ2-3,.,once,TGTGCCAGCAGCGTAGGGGGGGTAACAGATACGCAGTATTTT,CASSVGGVTDTQYF
TRBV5-1,TRBJ1-3,.,.,TGCGCCAGCAGCCCTGACTTGGGACATTGGGGAAACACCATATATTTT,CASSPDLGHWGNTIYF
TRBV25-1,TRBJ1-5,.,.,TGTGCCAGCATTTTGTTGGACAGAGTTAATCAGCCCCAGCATTTT,CASILLDRVNQPQHF
TRBV6-1,TRBJ2-6,.,.,TGTGCCAGCAGTGAAGACGACAGCTCTGGGGCCAACGTCCTGACTTTC,CASSEDDSSGANVLTF
TRBV7-2,TRBJ2-1,.,.,TGTGCCAGCAGCCCGAAGGTCGGCGGGTATGGTGAGCAGTTCTTC,CASSPKVGGYGEQFF
TRBV5-1,TRBJ1-2,TRBD1,.,TGCGCCAGCAGCTTGACAGGGGGCAACTATGGCTACACCTTC,CASSLTGGNYGYTF
TRBV28,TRBJ2-7,.,.,TGTGCCAGCAGTTTACCCCCCGGGTCCTACGAGCAGTACTTC,CASSLPPGSYEQYF
TRBV4-3,TRBJ2-7,.,.,TGCGCCAGCAGCCGGGGCAGCTCCTACGAGCAGTACTTC,CASSRGSSYEQYF
TRBV6-6,TRBJ2-1,.,.,TGTGCCAGCACCAAAAGCCCGGTAGAGTACAATGAGCAGTTCTTC,CASTKSPVEYNEQFF
TRBV27,TRBJ2-5,.,.,TGTGCCAGCCGCAACAGGGCTGGGACCCAGTACTTC,CASRNRAGTQYF
TRBV6-5,TRBJ2-3,TRBD1,.,TGTGCCAGCAGTTCGACAGGGGCCTGGGCAGATACGCAGTATTTT,CASSSTGAWADTQYF
TRBV28,TRBJ1-5,.,.,TGTGCCAGCATCCCTCTGCTGTGGGGGACAAATCAGCCCCAGCATTTT,CASIPLLWGTNQPQHF
TRBV7-9,TRBJ2-1,.,.,TGTGCCAGCAGCCCCCAAGCGGTTCCCTACAATGAGCAGTTCTTC,CASSPQAVPYNEQFF
TRBV25-1,TRBJ1-1,.,.,TGTGCCAGCACCTCCCCGGGGTGGAAACGAACTGAAGCTTTCTTT,CASTSPGWKRTEAFF
TRBV5-1,TRBJ2-3,TRBD2,.,TGCGCCAGCAGCTCACCGGGACTAGAAACAGATACGCAGTATTTT,CASSSPGLETDTQYF